Listed here are 24 T cell receptor beta chains from one sample, sequenced in a study of T-cell memory formation after mild COVID-19. MiXCR, applied by TCRdb to the 5' RACE reads, yields one record per CDR3 protein. Of some 210,000 distinct CDR3 sequences in the sample, around 27% were seen once. Sequenced material: PBMCs or a T cell subset sorted from them (not recorded which). These receptors came from an adult woman who had mild COVID-19 (a few samples of this study predate the infection). Cell type and time point are not known.

This chain connects TRBV7-2 to TRBJ2-5; 8 bases line up with TRBD1. The junction had 12 bases not matched to a gene; V was cut back by 5 bases and J by 7 bases. This CDR3 has 15 residues. Per germline, CDR1 SGHTA and CDR2 FQGNSA. The CDR3 sequence is CASSIPQGAGGTQYF. CDR3 in DNA: TGTGCCAGCAGCATCCCTCAGGGGGCCGGCGGGACCCAGTACTTC. The variable domain in full, with the rest retrieved from reference TRBV7-2 and TRBJ2-5, is GAGVSQSPSNKVTEKGKDVELRCDPISGHTALYWYRQSLGQGLEFLIYFQGNSAPDKSGLPSDRFSAERTGGSVSTLTIQRTQQEDSAVYLCASSIPQGAGGTQYFGPGTRLLVL.

The V gene is TRBV6-6, the J gene TRBJ2-7; 7 nucleotides align to TRBD1. In germline, CDR1 is MNHNY, CDR2 SVGAGI (reference sequence). V dropped 6 bases and J dropped 3; count of bases not matched to a gene: 8. This CDR3 contains 14 residues. The CDR3 nucleotides read TGTGCCAGCAGACCCACAGGGGACGGCTACGAGCAGTACTTC. This sequence encodes CASRPTGDGYEQYF.

This clonotype appeared a few times. The genes are TRBV7-8 and TRBJ2-5, with 10 bases that match TRBD1. J was trimmed by 5 bases and V by 6 bases; bases with no gene match: 6. Germline V gene data show CDR1 as SGHVS and CDR2 as FQNEAQ. CDR3 length equals 14 residues. CDR3 in DNA: TGTGCCAGCAGGAAAGGACAGGGGGGGGAGACCCAGTACTTC. Its protein product is CASRKGQGGETQYF.

This rearrangement joins TRBV6-1 to TRBJ2-5, with TRBD2 identical over 8 bases. The CDR3 is made up of 13 amino acids. The trim removed 3 bases at V and 3 bases at J, leaving 0 bases unmatched. CDR1 and CDR2 from the germline V gene are MNHNS and SASEGT. This CDR3 reads CASSEREEETQYF. CDR3 nucleotides: TGTGCCAGCAGTGAGCGGGAGGAAGAGACCCAGTACTTC.

This clonotype was observed many times. This chain connects TRBV24-1 to TRBJ2-3, with D maybe TRBD2 (5 bases). The CDR3 contains 12 residues. V lost 7 bases to trimming and J lost 2 bases, with 6 bases between them. Germline V gene sequence: CDR1 KGHDR, CDR2 SFDVKD. CDR3 loop: CATSGDTDTQYF. CDR3 nucleotides: TGTGCCACCAGCGGGGACACAGATACGCAGTATTTT.

V usage is TRBV12-3 or TRBV12-4 and J usage is TRBJ1-2; the D is unclear. CDR3 length: 13 residues. V gave up 3 bases and J gave up 5 bases, with 10 bases separating them. This chain's CDR3 is CASSLGGLYGYTF. The CDR3 region has the DNA TGTGCCAGCAGTTTGGGAGGGCTATATGGCTACACCTTC.

This clonotype was picked up a small number of times. CDR3 sequence reads: CSARDRSSGGYNEQFF. Written as DNA, the CDR3 is TGCAGTGCTAGAGATCGGTCTAGCGGGGGTTACAATGAGCAGTTCTTC. V is TRBV20-1 and J is TRBJ2-1; 10 positions match TRBD2. This CDR3 contains 16 residues. CDR1 is DFQATT and CDR2 is SNEGSKA in the germline V gene (reference sequence). The J segment lost 4 bases and the V segment lost 0 bases, leaving 6 bases of the junction unmatched.

The chain couples TRBV2 to TRBJ2-3; 7 bases fit TRBD2. V was pared by 2 bases and J by 6 bases, with 8 bases of the junction left unmatched. The germline CDR1 and CDR2 sequences are SNHLY and FYNNEI. This CDR3 has 15 amino acids. CDR3 in amino acids: CASSETAGVVDTQYF. CDR3 coding DNA: TGTGCCAGCAGTGAAACGGCGGGAGTTGTGGATACGCAGTATTTT.

The chain has TRBV7-9 and TRBJ1-6; D perhaps matches TRBD1 (6 bases). The length of the CDR3 is 16 residues. Germline V gives CDR1 SEHNR, CDR2 FQNEAQ (reference sequence). Trimming left V 5 bases short and J 13 bases short, with 24 bases between. This CDR3 reads CASSPARTDNPIPLHF. CDR3 coding DNA: TGTGCCAGCAGCCCCGCGCGGACAGATAATCCAATCCCCCTCCACTTT.

V gene TRBV2 combines with J gene TRBJ1-5; possibly TRBD1 for D (6 bases). Germline V gives CDR1 SNHLY, CDR2 FYNNEI. The CDR3 has 12 amino acids. The V gene lost 6 bases and the J gene lost 8 bases, with 11 bases spanning the gap. CDR3 bases: TGTGCCAGCAGGGGAGGGGGAAAGCCCCAGCATTTT. It yields the protein CASRGGGKPQHF.

This clonotype occurred a few times. The rearrangement links TRBV7-9 to TRBJ1-2, with 7 bases identical to TRBD1. Per germline, CDR1 SEHNR and CDR2 FQNEAQ (reference sequence). V was clipped by 1 base and J by 7 bases; unmatched bases: 6. The CDR3 spans 14 residues. This CDR3 is CASSLGPKGAGYTF. In DNA form, the CDR3 reads TGTGCCAGCAGCTTAGGACCCAAGGGGGCTGGCTACACCTTC.

V usage is TRBV12-3 or TRBV12-4 and J usage is TRBJ1-1; D gene uncertain. Trimming took off 4 bases at V and 6 bases at J, with 9 bases between the two ends. The CDR3 is 12 amino acids. The CDR3 protein is CASSWGGAEAFF. CDR3 coding DNA: TGTGCCAGCAGTTGGGGTGGGGCTGAAGCTTTCTTT.

The chain has TRBV6-1 and TRBJ2-3, with D perhaps matching TRBD2 (8 bases). Deletions cut 5 bases from V and 6 bases from J, with 21 bases between. The CDR3 runs to 16 residues. The germline V gene encodes CDR1 MNHNS and CDR2 SASEGT. The chain's CDR3 is CASSHGTEPGGDTQYF. The CDR3 DNA sequence: TGTGCCAGCAGTCACGGGACAGAACCGGGAGGGGATACGCAGTATTTT.

This clonotype was seen only a few times. The V gene is TRBV6-1, the J gene TRBJ1-1; TRBD1 agrees at 9 bases. The CDR3 covers 14 residues. The V and J ends lost 5 bases and 3 bases, in that order; junction bases with no gene match: 4. The germline V gene has CDR1 MNHNS and CDR2 SASEGT. The CDR3 nucleotides read TGTGCCAGCAGTCGGACAGGGGAGGACACTGAAGCTTTCTTT. Its protein product is CASSRTGEDTEAFF.

J is TRBJ1-1 and V is TRBV7-2; 7 nucleotides align to TRBD1. This CDR3 is 17 amino acids long. Germline values: CDR1 SGHTA, CDR2 FQGNSA. Trimming cost V 4 bases and J 0 bases; bases outside gene matches: 11. The CDR3 loop reads CASSWVPDRVVNTEAFF. The CDR3 DNA follows: TGTGCCAGCAGCTGGGTCCCCGACAGGGTGGTGAACACTGAAGCTTTCTTT. Based on the CDR3 plus reference TRBV7-2 and TRBJ1-1, the full variable domain is GAGVSQSPSNKVTEKGKDVELRCDPISGHTALYWYRQSLGQGLEFLIYFQGNSAPDKSGLPSDRFSAERTGGSVSTLTIQRTQQEDSAVYLCASSWVPDRVVNTEAFFGQGTRLTVV.

The chain couples TRBV4-3 to TRBJ2-5; D is uncertain. The CDR3 is 15 residues long. Trimming shortened V by 4 bases and J by 4 bases, and 16 bases separated the two germline ends. Germline CDR1 is LGHNA and CDR2 is YSLEER. This CDR3 is CASSPGGSRGETQYF. The CDR3 DNA reads TGCGCCAGCAGCCCAGGTGGATCCCGAGGAGAGACCCAGTACTTC.

This clonotype was counted only a few times. The genes are TRBV4-1 and TRBJ2-5, with 9 bases fitting TRBD1. CDR1 MGHRA and CDR2 YSYEKL come from the germline V gene. The CDR3 is 14 residues long. Trimming at V came to 5 bases and at J to 4 bases, leaving 5 bases not matched to a gene. CDR3 bases: TGCGCCAGCAGCTCACAGACAGGGGGAGAGACCCAGTACTTC. This codes for CASSSQTGGETQYF.

This clonotype was seen a handful of times. The rearrangement joins TRBV7-2 to TRBJ2-7; D may be TRBD1 (6 bases). CDR3 length: 13 residues. Germline CDR1 is SGHTA and CDR2 is FQGNSA. Trimming removed 6 bases at V and 1 base at J, with 10 bases between. The CDR3 nucleotides read TGTGCCAGCAGTATTGGACAGTCCTACGAGCAGTACTTC. It translates to CASSIGQSYEQYF.

This chain links TRBV7-9 with TRBJ1-1; D not resolved. CDR1 SEHNR and CDR2 FQNEAQ come from the germline V gene (reference sequence). The CDR3 extends over 13 amino acids. V dropped 5 bases and J dropped 6 bases, with 13 bases sitting between them. This CDR3 is CASSLRRVSEAFF. In DNA, the CDR3 is TGTGCCAGCAGCCTCCGTCGGGTCTCTGAAGCTTTCTTT.

This clonotype was counted a few times. This sequence joins TRBV13 and TRBJ2-1; possibly TRBD1 for D (6 bases). Trimming removed 0 bases at V and 3 bases at J, with 9 bases between. From germline, CDR1 is PRHDT and CDR2 FYEKMQ (reference sequence). The CDR3 extends over 15 amino acids. The CDR3 DNA sequence: TGTGCCAGCAGCTTAGGACAGGGTTACTACAATGAGCAGTTCTTC. It specifies CASSLGQGYYNEQFF.

This chain links TRBV27 with TRBJ1-1; possibly TRBD1 for D (5 bases). The V and J ends lost 3 bases and 1 base respectively, with 9 bases between them. Germline CDR1 reads MNHEY; CDR2 reads SMNVEV (reference sequence). The CDR3 totals 14 residues. CDR3 coding DNA: TGTGCCAGCAGTTTTTCGGGGGAGAACACTGAAGCTTTCTTT. Protein: CASSFSGENTEAFF.

This clonotype showed up just a few times. The chain joins TRBV29-1 to TRBJ1-2; D is perhaps TRBD1 (5 bases). The CDR3 is 12 residues long. Germline assignment: CDR1 SQVTM and CDR2 ANQGSEA. V lost 4 bases and J 7 bases, leaving 13 bases between the germline ends. The CDR3 reads CSVGHRSSGYTF. The DNA of the CDR3 is TGCAGCGTTGGGCACAGGTCTAGTGGCTACACCTTC.

This clonotype occurred a few times. The rearrangement joins TRBV11-2 to TRBJ1-2, with 11 bases matching TRBD1. Germline V gives CDR1 SGHAT, CDR2 FQNNGV. J was trimmed by 4 bases and V by 5 bases; bases with no gene match: 12. The CDR3 is made up of 17 amino acids. CDR3 loop: CASSIRTGGLVSYGYTF. The CDR3 region has the DNA TGTGCCAGCAGCATTCGGACAGGGGGCCTCGTCAGCTATGGCTACACCTTC.

This clonotype appeared many times. The chain has TRBV27 and TRBJ2-3; D ambiguous. Deletions cut 5 bases from V and 1 base from J, with 16 bases between. The CDR3 extends over 16 amino acids. CDR1 and CDR2 (germline): MNHEY, SMNVEV (reference sequence). The CDR3 DNA reads as TGTGCCAGCAGTGTCAGAGAACCCATTCGCACAGATACGCAGTATTTT. Its translation is CASSVREPIRTDTQYF.